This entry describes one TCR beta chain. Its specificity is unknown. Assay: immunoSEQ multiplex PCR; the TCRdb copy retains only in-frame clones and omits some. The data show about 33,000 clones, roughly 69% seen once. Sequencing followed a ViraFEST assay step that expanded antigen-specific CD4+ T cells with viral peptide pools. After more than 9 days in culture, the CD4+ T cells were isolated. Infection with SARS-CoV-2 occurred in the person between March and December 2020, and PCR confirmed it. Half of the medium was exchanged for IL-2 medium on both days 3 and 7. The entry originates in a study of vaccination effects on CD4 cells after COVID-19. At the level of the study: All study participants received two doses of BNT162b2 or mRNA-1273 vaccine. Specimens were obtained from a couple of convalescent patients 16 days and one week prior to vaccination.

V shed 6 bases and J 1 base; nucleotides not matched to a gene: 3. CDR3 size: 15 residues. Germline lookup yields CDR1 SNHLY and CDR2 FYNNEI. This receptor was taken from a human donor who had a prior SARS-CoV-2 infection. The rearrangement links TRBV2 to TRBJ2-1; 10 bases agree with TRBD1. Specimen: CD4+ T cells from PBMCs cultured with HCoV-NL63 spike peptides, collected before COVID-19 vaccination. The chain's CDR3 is CASRWGQGSYNEQFF. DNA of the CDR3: TGTGCCAGCAGGTGGGGACAGGGGTCCTACAATGAGCAGTTCTTC.